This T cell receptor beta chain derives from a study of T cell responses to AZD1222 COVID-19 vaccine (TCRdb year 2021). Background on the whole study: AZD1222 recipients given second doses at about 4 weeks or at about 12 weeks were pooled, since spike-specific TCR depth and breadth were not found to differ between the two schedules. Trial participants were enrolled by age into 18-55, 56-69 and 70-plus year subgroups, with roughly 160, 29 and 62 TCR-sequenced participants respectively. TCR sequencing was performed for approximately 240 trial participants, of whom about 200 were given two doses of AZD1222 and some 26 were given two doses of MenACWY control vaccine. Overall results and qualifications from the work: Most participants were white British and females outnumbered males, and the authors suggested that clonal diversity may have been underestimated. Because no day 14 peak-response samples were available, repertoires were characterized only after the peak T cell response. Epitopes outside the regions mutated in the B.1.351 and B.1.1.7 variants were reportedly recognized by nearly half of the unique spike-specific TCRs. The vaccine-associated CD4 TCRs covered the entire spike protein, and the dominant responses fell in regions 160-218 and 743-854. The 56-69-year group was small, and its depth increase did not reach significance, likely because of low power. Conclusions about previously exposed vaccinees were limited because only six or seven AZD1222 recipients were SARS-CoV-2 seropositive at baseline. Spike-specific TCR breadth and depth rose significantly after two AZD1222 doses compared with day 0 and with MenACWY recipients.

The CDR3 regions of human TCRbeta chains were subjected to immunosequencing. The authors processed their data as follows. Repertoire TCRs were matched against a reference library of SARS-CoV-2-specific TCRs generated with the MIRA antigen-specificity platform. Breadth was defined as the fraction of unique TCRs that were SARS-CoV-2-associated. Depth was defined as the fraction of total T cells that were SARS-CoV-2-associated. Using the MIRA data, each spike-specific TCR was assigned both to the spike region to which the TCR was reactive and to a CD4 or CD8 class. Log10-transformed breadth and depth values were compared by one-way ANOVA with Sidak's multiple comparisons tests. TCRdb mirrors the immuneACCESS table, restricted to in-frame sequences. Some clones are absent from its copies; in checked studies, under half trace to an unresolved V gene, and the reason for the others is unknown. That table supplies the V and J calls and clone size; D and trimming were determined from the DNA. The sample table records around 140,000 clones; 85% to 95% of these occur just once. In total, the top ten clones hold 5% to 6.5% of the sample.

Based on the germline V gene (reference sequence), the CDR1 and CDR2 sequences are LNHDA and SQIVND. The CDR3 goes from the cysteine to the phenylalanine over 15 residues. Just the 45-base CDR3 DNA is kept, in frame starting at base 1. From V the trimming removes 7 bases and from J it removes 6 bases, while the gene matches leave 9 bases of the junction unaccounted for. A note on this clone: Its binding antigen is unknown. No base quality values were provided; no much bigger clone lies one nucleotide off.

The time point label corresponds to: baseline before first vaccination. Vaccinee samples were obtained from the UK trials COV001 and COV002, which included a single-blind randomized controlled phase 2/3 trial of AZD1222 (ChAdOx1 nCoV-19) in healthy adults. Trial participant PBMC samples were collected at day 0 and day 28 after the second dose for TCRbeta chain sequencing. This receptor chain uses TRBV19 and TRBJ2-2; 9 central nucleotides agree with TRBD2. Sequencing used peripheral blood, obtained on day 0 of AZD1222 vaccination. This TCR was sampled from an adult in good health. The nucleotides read TGTGCCAGTATAAAAAGGCGGGAGGGCCCCGGGGAGCTGTTTTTT. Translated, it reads CASIKRREGPGELFF.